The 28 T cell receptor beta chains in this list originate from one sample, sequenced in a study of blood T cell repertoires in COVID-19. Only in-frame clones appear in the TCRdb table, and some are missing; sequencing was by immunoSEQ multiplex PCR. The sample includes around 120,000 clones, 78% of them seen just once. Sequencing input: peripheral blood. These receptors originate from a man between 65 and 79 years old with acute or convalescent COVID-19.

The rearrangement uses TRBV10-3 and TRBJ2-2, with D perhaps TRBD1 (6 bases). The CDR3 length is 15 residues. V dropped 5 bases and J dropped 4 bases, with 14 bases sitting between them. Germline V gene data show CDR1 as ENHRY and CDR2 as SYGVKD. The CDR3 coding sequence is TGTGCCATCAGTTACAGGGTTGGGGCCACCGGGGAGCTGTTTTTT. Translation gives CAISYRVGATGELFF.

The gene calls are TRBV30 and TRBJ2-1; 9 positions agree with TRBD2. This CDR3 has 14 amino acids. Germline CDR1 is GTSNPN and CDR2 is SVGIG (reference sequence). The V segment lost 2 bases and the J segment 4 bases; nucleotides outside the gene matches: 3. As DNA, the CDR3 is TGTGCCTGGAGTAGGCTAGCGGGGTACAATGAGCAGTTCTTC. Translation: CAWSRLAGYNEQFF. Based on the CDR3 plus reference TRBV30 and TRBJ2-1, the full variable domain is SQTIHQWPATLVQPVGSPLSLECTVEGTSNPNLYWYRQAAGRGLQLLFYSVGIGQISSEVPQNLSASRPQDRQFILSSKKLLLSDSGFYLCAWSRLAGYNEQFFGPGTRLTVL.

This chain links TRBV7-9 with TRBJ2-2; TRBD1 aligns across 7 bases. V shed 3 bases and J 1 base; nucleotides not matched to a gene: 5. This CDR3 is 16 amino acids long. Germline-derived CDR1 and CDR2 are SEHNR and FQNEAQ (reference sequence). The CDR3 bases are TGTGCCAGCAGCTTGGTCGGGACAGAGAACACCGGGGAGCTGTTTTTT. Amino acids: CASSLVGTENTGELFF.

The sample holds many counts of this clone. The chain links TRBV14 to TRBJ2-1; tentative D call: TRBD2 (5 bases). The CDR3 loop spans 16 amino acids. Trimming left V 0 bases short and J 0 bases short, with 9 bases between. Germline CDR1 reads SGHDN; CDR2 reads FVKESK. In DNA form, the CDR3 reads TGTGCCAGCAGCCAAGATCCCGGGGACTCCTACAATGAGCAGTTCTTC. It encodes CASSQDPGDSYNEQFF.

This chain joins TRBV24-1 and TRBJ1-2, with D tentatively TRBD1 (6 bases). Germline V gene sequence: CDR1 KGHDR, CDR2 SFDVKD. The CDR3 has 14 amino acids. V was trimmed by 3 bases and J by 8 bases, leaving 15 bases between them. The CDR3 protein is CATSDLQGVGGYTF. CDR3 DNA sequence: TGTGCCACCAGTGATCTACAGGGTGTGGGGGGCTACACCTTC.

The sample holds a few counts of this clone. CDR3 nucleotide sequence: TGTGCCAGCAGCTTGCGGGCGGGGCAGGGGGAAGGCTACACCTTC. Translation: CASSLRAGQGEGYTF. The chain joins TRBV5-4 to TRBJ1-2, with 7 bases aligning to TRBD1. Germline CDR1 SGHNT, CDR2 YYREEE (reference sequence). Trimming at V came to 1 base and at J to 8 bases, leaving 11 bases not matched to a gene. This CDR3 has 15 residues.

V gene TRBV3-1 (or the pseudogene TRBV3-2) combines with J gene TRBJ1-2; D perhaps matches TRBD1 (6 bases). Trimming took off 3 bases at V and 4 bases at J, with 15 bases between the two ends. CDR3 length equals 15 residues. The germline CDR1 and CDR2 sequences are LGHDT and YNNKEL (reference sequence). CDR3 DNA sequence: TGTGCCAGCAGCCACGCCCAAGACAGGATCTATGGCTACACCTTC. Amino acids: CASSHAQDRIYGYTF.

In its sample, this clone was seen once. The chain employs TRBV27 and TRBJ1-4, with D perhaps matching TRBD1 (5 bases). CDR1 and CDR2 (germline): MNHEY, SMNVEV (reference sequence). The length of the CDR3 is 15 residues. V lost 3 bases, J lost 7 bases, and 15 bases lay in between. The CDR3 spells CASSLGPGPFEKLFF. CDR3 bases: TGTGCCAGCAGTTTGGGGCCAGGGCCATTTGAAAAACTGTTTTTT. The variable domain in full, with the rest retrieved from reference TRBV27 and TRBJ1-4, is EAQVTQNPRYLITVTGKKLTVTCSQNMNHEYMSWYRQDPGLGLRQIYYSMNVEVTDKGDVPEGYKVSRKEKRNFPLILESPSPNQTSLYFCASSLGPGPFEKLFFGSGTQLSVL.

The CDR3 loop reads CASSPGQTHYGYTF. CDR3 DNA: TGCGCCAGCAGCCCAGGACAGACACACTATGGCTACACCTTC. The rearrangement uses TRBV5-1 and TRBJ1-2; the D gene is possibly TRBD1 (6 bases). Looked up from germline, CDR1 is SGHRS and CDR2 is YFSETQ. The V gene lost 4 bases and the J gene lost 3 bases, with 13 bases spanning the gap. This CDR3 has 14 amino acids.

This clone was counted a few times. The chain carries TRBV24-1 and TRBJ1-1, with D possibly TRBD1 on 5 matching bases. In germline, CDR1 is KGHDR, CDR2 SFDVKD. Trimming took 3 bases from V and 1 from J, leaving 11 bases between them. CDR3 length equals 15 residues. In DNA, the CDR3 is TGTGCCACCAGTGATCCGACAGCTGGGAACACTGAAGCTTTCTTT. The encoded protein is CATSDPTAGNTEAFF.

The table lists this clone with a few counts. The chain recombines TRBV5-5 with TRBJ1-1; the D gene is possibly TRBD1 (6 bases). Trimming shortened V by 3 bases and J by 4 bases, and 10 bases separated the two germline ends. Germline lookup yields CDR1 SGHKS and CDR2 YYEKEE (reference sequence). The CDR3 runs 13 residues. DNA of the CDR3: TGTGCCAGCAGCTCAGGGGTGGCCACTGAAGCTTTCTTT. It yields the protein CASSSGVATEAFF.

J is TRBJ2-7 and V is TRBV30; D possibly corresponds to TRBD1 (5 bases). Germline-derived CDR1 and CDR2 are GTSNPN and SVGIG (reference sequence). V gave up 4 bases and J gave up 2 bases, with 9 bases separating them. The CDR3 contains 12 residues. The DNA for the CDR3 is TGTGCCTGGAAGCAGGGAACCTACGAGCAGTACTTC. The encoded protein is CAWKQGTYEQYF.

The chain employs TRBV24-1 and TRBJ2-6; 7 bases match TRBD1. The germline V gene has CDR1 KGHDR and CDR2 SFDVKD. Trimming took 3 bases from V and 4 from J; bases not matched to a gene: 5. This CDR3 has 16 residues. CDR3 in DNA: TGTGCCACCAGTGATACGACAGGGCTAGGGGCCAACGTCCTGACTTTC. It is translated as CATSDTTGLGANVLTF.

The CDR3 loop reads CASRQGVMNTEAFF. As DNA, the CDR3 is TGTGCCAGCAGACAGGGGGTAATGAACACTGAAGCTTTCTTT. The rearrangement joins TRBV5-4 to TRBJ1-1; 8 nucleotides match TRBD1. This CDR3 has 14 residues. Germline CDR1 reads SGHNT; CDR2 reads YYREEE (reference sequence). V lost 5 bases, J lost 0 bases, and 3 bases stayed unmatched.

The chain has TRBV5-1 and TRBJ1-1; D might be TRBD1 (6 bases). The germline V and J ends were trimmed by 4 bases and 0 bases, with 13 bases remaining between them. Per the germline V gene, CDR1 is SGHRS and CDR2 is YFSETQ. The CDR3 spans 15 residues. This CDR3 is CASSPQQGLNTEAFF. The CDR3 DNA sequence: TGCGCCAGCAGCCCCCAACAGGGTTTGAACACTGAAGCTTTCTTT. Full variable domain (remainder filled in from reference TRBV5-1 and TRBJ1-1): KAGVTQTPRYLIKTRGQQVTLSCSPISGHRSVSWYQQTPGQGLQFLFEYFSETQRNKGNFPGRFSGRQFSNSRSEMNVSTLELGDSALYLCASSPQQGLNTEAFFGQGTRLTVV.

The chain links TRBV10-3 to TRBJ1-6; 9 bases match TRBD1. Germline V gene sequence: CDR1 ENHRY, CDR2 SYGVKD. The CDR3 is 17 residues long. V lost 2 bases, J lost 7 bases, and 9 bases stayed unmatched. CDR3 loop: CAISETPGQGRNSPLHF. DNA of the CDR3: TGTGCCATCAGTGAGACCCCGGGACAGGGAAGGAATTCACCCCTCCACTTT.

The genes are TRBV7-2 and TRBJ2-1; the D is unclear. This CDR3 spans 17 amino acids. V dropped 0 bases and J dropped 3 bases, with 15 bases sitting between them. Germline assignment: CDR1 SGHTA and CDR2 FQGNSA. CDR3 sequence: CASSLAQATHIYNEQFF. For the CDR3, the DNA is TGTGCCAGCAGCTTAGCGCAAGCGACCCACATCTACAATGAGCAGTTCTTC.

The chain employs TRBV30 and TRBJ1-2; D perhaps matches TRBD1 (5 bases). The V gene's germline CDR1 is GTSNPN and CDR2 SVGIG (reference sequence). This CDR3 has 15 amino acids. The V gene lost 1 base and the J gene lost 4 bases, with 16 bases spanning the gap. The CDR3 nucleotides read TGTGCCTGGAGTGGCGGGGCACCGGGAATCTATGGCTACACCTTC. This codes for CAWSGGAPGIYGYTF. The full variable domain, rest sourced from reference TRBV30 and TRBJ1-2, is SQTIHQWPATLVQPVGSPLSLECTVEGTSNPNLYWYRQAAGRGLQLLFYSVGIGQISSEVPQNLSASRPQDRQFILSSKKLLLSDSGFYLCAWSGGAPGIYGYTFGSGTRLTVV.

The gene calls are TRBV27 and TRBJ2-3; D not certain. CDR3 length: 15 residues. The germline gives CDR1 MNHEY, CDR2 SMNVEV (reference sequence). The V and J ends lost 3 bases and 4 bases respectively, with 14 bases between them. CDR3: CASSFTAPGSDTQYF. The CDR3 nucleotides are TGTGCCAGCAGTTTTACCGCCCCCGGTTCAGATACGCAGTATTTT.

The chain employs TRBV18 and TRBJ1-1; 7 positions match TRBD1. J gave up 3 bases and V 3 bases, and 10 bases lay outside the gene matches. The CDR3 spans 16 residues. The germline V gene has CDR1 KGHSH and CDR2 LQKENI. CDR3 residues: CASSPPNRGRDTEAFF. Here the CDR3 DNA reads TGTGCCAGCTCACCTCCCAACAGGGGAAGGGACACTGAAGCTTTCTTT.

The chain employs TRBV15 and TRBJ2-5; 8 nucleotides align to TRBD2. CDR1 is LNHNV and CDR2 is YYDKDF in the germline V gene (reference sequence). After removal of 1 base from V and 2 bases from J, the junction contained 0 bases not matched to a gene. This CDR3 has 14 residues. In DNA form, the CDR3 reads TGTGCCACCAGCAGAGGACTAGCGCAAGAGACCCAGTACTTC. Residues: CATSRGLAQETQYF.

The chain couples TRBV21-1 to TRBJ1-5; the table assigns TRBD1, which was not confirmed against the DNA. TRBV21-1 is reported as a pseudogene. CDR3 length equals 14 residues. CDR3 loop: CASSKGQGGTPQHF. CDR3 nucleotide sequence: TGTGCCAGCAGCAAAGGTCAAGGGGGCACGCCCCAGCATTTT.

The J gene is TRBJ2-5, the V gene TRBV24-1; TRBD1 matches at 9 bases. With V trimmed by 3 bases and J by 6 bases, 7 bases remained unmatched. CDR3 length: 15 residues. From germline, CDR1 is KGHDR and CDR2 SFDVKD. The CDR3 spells CATSDTTGGGQTQYF. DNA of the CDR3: TGTGCCACCAGTGATACCACAGGGGGCGGACAGACCCAGTACTTC.

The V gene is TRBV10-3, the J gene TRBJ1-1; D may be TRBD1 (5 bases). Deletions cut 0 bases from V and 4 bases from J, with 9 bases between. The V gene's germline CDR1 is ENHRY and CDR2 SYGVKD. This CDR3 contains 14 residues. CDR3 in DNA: TGTGCCATCAGTGAGTCGGGGCGGGGCACTGAAGCTTTCTTT. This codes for CAISESGRGTEAFF.

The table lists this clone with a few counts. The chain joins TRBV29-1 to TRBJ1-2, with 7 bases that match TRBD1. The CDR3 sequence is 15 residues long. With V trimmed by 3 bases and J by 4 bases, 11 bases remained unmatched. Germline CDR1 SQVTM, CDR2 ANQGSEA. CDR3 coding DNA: TGCAGCGTTGATGGGACAGCTATAGGGGTCTATGGCTACACCTTC. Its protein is CSVDGTAIGVYGYTF.

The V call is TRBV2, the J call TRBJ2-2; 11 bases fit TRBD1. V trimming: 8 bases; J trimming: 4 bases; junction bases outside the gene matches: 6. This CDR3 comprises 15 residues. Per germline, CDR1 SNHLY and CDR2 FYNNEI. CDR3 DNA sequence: TGTGCCAGCGGGGGACAGGGGGTAATCACCGGGGAGCTGTTTTTT. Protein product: CASGGQGVITGELFF. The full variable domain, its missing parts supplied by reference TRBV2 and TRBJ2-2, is EPEVTQTPSHQVTQMGQEVILRCVPISNHLYFYWYRQILGQKVEFLVSFYNNEISEKSEIFDDQFSVERPDGSNFTLKIRSTKLEDSAMYFCASGGQGVITGELFFGEGSRLTVL.

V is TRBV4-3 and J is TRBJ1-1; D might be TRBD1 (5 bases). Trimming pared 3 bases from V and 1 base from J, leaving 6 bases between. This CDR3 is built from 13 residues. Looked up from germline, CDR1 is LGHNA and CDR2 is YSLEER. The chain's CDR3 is CASSQDTNTEAFF. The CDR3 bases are TGCGCCAGCAGCCAGGACACGAACACTGAAGCTTTCTTT.

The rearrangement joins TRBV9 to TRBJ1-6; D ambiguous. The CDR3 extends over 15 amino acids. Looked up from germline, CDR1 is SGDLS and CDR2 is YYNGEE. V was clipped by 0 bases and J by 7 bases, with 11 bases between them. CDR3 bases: TGTGCCAGCAGCGTAGAGGCCCGACTAAATTCACCCCTCCACTTT. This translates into CASSVEARLNSPLHF.